A single sample gave rise to the 15 T cell receptor beta chains below, sequenced in a study of T cell repertoires in cytomegalovirus infection (dated by TCRdb to between 2018 and 2020). Sequenced using an Illumina HiSeq 1500. TCRdb handled the public reads itself, with Q25 trimming in fastp and clone calling in MiXCR, and kept productive beta chains. Each entry merges the rows of one CDR3 protein and shows their most common DNA and genes. The sample data list hundreds of thousands of distinct CDR3 sequences, and 30% to 40% of these were observed just once. Under 15% of the sample rests with the top ten. These TCRs are of unknown antigen specificity. In light of the paper, this sample's treatment or condition label describes: in vitro stimulation with specific CMV peptide epitopes to enrich CMV-specific T cells. The sequences come from cultured CD8+ T cells from PBMCs, collected from culture after CMV antigen stimulation. Source of these receptors: a human donor in good health (CMV status not recorded). Some clones in this sample may be carry-over from other donors' samples.

The rearrangement uses TRBV11-2 and TRBJ1-2; 8 bases agree with TRBD1. The germline gives CDR1 SGHAT, CDR2 FQNNGV. J was trimmed by 7 bases and V by 5 bases; bases with no gene match: 0. The CDR3 is 11 amino acids. The CDR3 sequence: CASSGTGGYTF. In nucleotides, the CDR3 is TGTGCCAGCAGCGGGACAGGTGGCTACACCTTC.

In this sample, this clonotype turned up a few times. The V gene is TRBV6-5, the J gene TRBJ2-1; tentative D call: TRBD2 (5 bases). Per the germline V gene, CDR1 is MNHEY and CDR2 is SVGAGI. V was clipped by 0 bases and J by 7 bases, with 19 bases between them. The CDR3 spans 17 residues. DNA for the CDR3: TGTGCCAGCAGTTACTCTCCCGGGATTTATAGGGAGAATGAGCAGTTCTTC. Protein product: CASSYSPGIYRENEQFF.

This clonotype was picked up many times. This chain uses TRBV7-6 with TRBJ2-1; maybe TRBD1 (6 bases). The V end lost 0 bases, the J end lost 5 bases, and 14 bases lay between the germline ends. This CDR3 spans 16 amino acids. CDR1 is SGHVS, CDR2 FNYEAQ, per germline. CDR3 coding DNA: TGTGCCAGCAGCTTAGCACCGGGATACAGGGACAATGAGCAGTTCTTC. Amino acid sequence: CASSLAPGYRDNEQFF.

There are many counts of this clonotype. This sequence joins TRBV7-2 and TRBJ2-2, with 9 positions matching TRBD2. Germline lookup yields CDR1 SGHTA and CDR2 FQGNSA. This CDR3 has 15 amino acids. With 8 bases clipped from V and 4 bases from J, the junction kept 8 bases outside the gene matches. As DNA, the CDR3 is TGTGCCAGCGAGGGCGGGGGGGCGAGCACCGGGGAGCTGTTTTTT. Protein product: CASEGGGASTGELFF.

The DNA of the CDR3 is TGTGCCAGCAGTTCCTCTTCGACTAGCGGGGGGCCCAACACCGGGGAGCTGTTTTTT. Protein product: CASSSSSTSGGPNTGELFF. The V call is TRBV12-3 or TRBV12-4, the J call TRBJ2-2; TRBD2 agrees at 13 bases. The CDR3 totals 19 residues. V lost 4 bases to trimming and J lost 2 bases; unmatched junction nucleotides: 10.

The CDR3 protein is CASSQDSSGGIPDNEQFF. CDR3 bases: TGCGCCAGCAGCCAAGATTCTAGCGGGGGGATCCCCGACAATGAGCAGTTCTTC. The chain carries TRBV4-3 and TRBJ2-1; 11 nucleotides line up with TRBD2. The CDR3 is 18 residues long. V trimming: 0 bases; J trimming: 5 bases; junction bases outside the gene matches: 9. The germline V gene encodes CDR1 LGHNA and CDR2 YSLEER.

This chain uses TRBV6-1 with TRBJ1-5; TRBD1 matches 7 bases. J lost 9 bases, V lost 3 bases, and 17 bases had no gene match. Germline V gene sequence: CDR1 MNHNS, CDR2 SASEGT. The CDR3 has 17 amino acids. The CDR3 nucleotides are TGTGCCAGCAGTGAGCCTCCCCAGGGGGTCTTAGTGTGGCCCCAGCATTTT. It encodes CASSEPPQGVLVWPQHF.

This clonotype was picked up a small number of times. The chain carries TRBV6-5 and TRBJ1-1, with no clear D. Germline values: CDR1 MNHEY, CDR2 SVGAGI. Trimming took 4 bases from V and 1 from J, leaving 10 bases between them. The CDR3 loop spans 14 amino acids. Here the CDR3 reads CASSFIGSNTEAFF. The CDR3 DNA follows: TGTGCCAGCAGTTTTATCGGGTCGAACACTGAAGCTTTCTTT.

The chain recombines TRBV12-3 or TRBV12-4 with TRBJ1-6; no reliable D call. The CDR3 has 11 residues. Trimming cost V 4 bases and J 15 bases, with 10 bases left between them. CDR3 DNA sequence: TGTGCCAGCAGTTCTCCGGCAAACCTCCACTTT. It is translated as CASSSPANLHF.

V gene TRBV27 combines with J gene TRBJ2-1; D gene unclear. Germline V gene sequence: CDR1 MNHEY, CDR2 SMNVEV (reference sequence). This CDR3 spans 14 amino acids. V lost 4 bases and J lost 7, with 14 bases in between. CDR3 region: CASSSRELGNEQFF. For the CDR3, the DNA is TGTGCCAGCAGTTCCCGCGAACTGGGGAATGAGCAGTTCTTC.

This clonotype has only one observation. The chain couples TRBV7-6 to TRBJ1-1, with 7 bases identical to TRBD1. CDR3 length: 12 amino acids. Per germline, CDR1 SGHVS and CDR2 FNYEAQ. Here the CDR3 reads CVSVTGDTEAFF. CDR3 bases: TGTGTCAGTGTAACAGGGGACACTGAAGCTTTCTTT.

The chain has TRBV5-8 and TRBJ1-5; a possible D gene is TRBD1 (5 bases). CDR1 is SGHTS, CDR2 YDEGEE, per germline. The CDR3 is 15 residues long. V lost 2 bases and J 4 bases, leaving 13 bases between the germline ends. CDR3 coding DNA: TGTGCCAGCAGCTTACCGACAGCAACAAATCAGCCCCAGCATTTT. Translated, it gives CASSLPTATNQPQHF.

The chain combines TRBV10-3 with TRBJ1-2, with unresolved D. CDR1 and CDR2 from the germline V gene are ENHRY and SYGVKD. CDR3 length equals 11 residues. Deletions cut 6 bases from V and 6 bases from J, with 8 bases between. For the CDR3, the DNA is TGTGCCATCAGGGGGAGGGATGGCTACACCTTC. Protein: CAIRGRDGYTF.

The chain joins TRBV28 to TRBJ2-1; 7 bases agree with TRBD1. With V trimmed by 10 bases and J by 6 bases, 6 bases remained unmatched. CDR3 length: 12 amino acids. Looked up from germline, CDR1 is MDHEN and CDR2 is SYDVKM. In DNA, the CDR3 is TGTGCCACGACAGGGATCGGCAATGAGCAGTTCTTC. This sequence encodes CATTGIGNEQFF.

On this clonotype: With a much larger clone just one base away, this may be a read error. V usage is TRBV11-1 and J usage is TRBJ1-1; TRBD1 matches at 7 bases. Germline V lookup: CDR1 SGHAT, CDR2 FQDESV (reference sequence). The CDR3 loop spans 14 amino acids. Unmatched junction bases numbered 5, after V lost 4 bases and J lost 3 bases. The CDR3 DNA follows: TGTGCCAGCAGCTCGGAAGGGGGCTACACTGAAGCTTTCTTT. Protein sequence: CASSSEGGYTEAFF.